The 13 T cell receptor beta chains below come from one sample, sequenced in a study of blood T cell repertoires in COVID-19. Sequenced by immunoSEQ multiplex PCR; TCRdb stores in-frame clones only, minus some. The sample holds 180,000 or so clones, roughly nine tenths seen once. Specimen: peripheral blood. These receptors were collected from a man aged 18 to 30 with acute or convalescent COVID-19.

The CDR3 reads CASSLTGSRTEAFF. CDR3 bases: TGTGCCAGCAGCTTGACGGGATCGCGGACTGAAGCTTTCTTT. The chain recombines TRBV5-6 with TRBJ1-1; no clear D gene. The CDR3 covers 14 residues. Germline CDR1 reads SGHDT; CDR2 reads YYEEEE. Trimming cost V 1 base and J 5 bases, with 12 bases left between them. The whole variable domain, remainder taken from reference TRBV5-6 and TRBJ1-1, is DAGVTQSPTHLIKTRGQQVTLRCSPKSGHDTVSWYQQALGQGPQFIFQYYEEEERQRGNFPDRFSGHQFPNYSSELNVNALLLGDSALYLCASSLTGSRTEAFFGQGTRLTVV.

The rearrangement joins TRBV5-5 to TRBJ1-5, with 9 positions matching TRBD1. This CDR3 contains 14 residues. V lost 2 bases, J lost 7 bases, and 4 bases stayed unmatched. The V gene's germline CDR1 is SGHKS and CDR2 YYEKEE (reference sequence). CDR3 sequence reads: CASSLQGAGQPQHF. CDR3 coding DNA: TGTGCCAGCAGCTTACAGGGGGCTGGGCAGCCCCAGCATTTT. Full variable domain (remainder filled in from reference TRBV5-5 and TRBJ1-5): DAGVTQSPTHLIKTRGQQVTLRCSPISGHKSVSWYQQVLGQGPQFIFQYYEKEERGRGNFPDRFSARQFPNYSSELNVNALLLGDSALYLCASSLQGAGQPQHFGDGTRLSIL.

V gene TRBV12-3 or TRBV12-4 combines with J gene TRBJ1-3; 9 bases fit TRBD1. Germline trimming cut 11 bases from V and 4 bases from J; bases unmatched to any gene: 3. The CDR3 extends over 12 amino acids. The CDR3 DNA is TGTGCCGGACAGGGGTTAGGAAACACCATATATTTT. This codes for CAGQGLGNTIYF.

The chain is built from TRBV19 and TRBJ2-3; D is unclear. V was pared by 3 bases and J by 8 bases, with 12 bases between. Germline loops: CDR1 LNHDA, CDR2 SQIVND (reference sequence). The CDR3 runs to 13 residues. CDR3 nucleotide sequence: TGTGCCAGTAGTATCCAGCAGAGCGTTACGCAGTATTTT. This translates into CASSIQQSVTQYF.

The V call is TRBV3-1 (or the pseudogene TRBV3-2), the J call TRBJ2-1, with D possibly being TRBD2 (6 bases). V was clipped by 1 base and J by 8 bases, with 12 bases between them. The CDR3 length is 14 residues. Germline CDR1 reads LGHDT; CDR2 reads YNNKEL (reference sequence). In DNA, the CDR3 is TGTGCCAGCAGCCAAGTTTTTGGGGGGTATGAGCAGTTCTTC. Translation: CASSQVFGGYEQFF.

This sequence joins TRBV6-6 and TRBJ2-4; maybe TRBD2 (6 bases). V was cut by 5 bases and J by 1 base, with 18 bases left in between. Germline loops: CDR1 MNHNY, CDR2 SVGAGI (reference sequence). The CDR3 length is 17 residues. The DNA of the CDR3 is TGTGCCAGCAGTCGTTCATTCGGGGGTCCGGCCAAAAACATTCAGTACTTC. This gives the protein CASSRSFGGPAKNIQYF.

The J gene is TRBJ1-3, the V gene TRBV9; 7 bases agree with TRBD1. Germline trimming cut 4 bases from V and 0 bases from J; bases unmatched to any gene: 7. Looked up from germline, CDR1 is SGDLS and CDR2 is YYNGEE. The CDR3 length is 16 residues. DNA of the CDR3: TGTGCCAGCAGCCCGGGACAGAGAGACTCTGGAAACACCATATATTTT. Its translation is CASSPGQRDSGNTIYF.

This sequence joins TRBV21-1 and TRBJ2-3; the table's TRBD1 call for D was not verified on the DNA. TRBV21-1 is an annotated pseudogene. The CDR3 length is 14 residues. Here the CDR3 reads CARSKTASTDTQYF. The CDR3 coding sequence is TGTGCCAGATCTAAGACAGCTAGCACAGATACGCAGTATTTT.

This chain links TRBV6-4 with TRBJ2-2; 8 positions agree with TRBD1. Germline CDR1 is MRHNA and CDR2 is SNTAGT. The CDR3 is 15 residues long. With 5 bases clipped from V and 6 bases from J, the junction kept 8 bases outside the gene matches. CDR3 bases: TGTGCCAGCAGTCCGACAGGGGAAGAGGCCGGGGAGCTGTTTTTT. Translated, it gives CASSPTGEEAGELFF.

The chain links TRBV18 to TRBJ2-1, with TRBD2 matching over 7 bases. CDR3 length: 15 amino acids. In germline, CDR1 is KGHSH, CDR2 LQKENI. V dropped 1 base and J dropped 4; count of bases not matched to a gene: 4. The CDR3 here is CASSPRTSEYNEQFF. CDR3 bases: TGTGCCAGCTCACCACGTACTAGCGAGTACAATGAGCAGTTCTTC.

CDR3 protein: CASCRQGATDTIYF. CDR3 sequence (DNA): TGTGCCAGCTGTCGACAGGGAGCAACGGACACCATATATTTT. This chain links TRBV6-5 with TRBJ1-3; 7 bases agree with TRBD1. There are 14 residues in the CDR3. Germline V gene lookup returns CDR1 MNHEY and CDR2 SVGAGI. After removal of 8 bases from V and 8 bases from J, the junction contained 12 bases not matched to a gene.

V is TRBV9 and J is TRBJ1-5; 8 nucleotides agree with TRBD1. Per the germline V gene, CDR1 is SGDLS and CDR2 is YYNGEE. V was clipped by 0 bases and J by 7 bases; unmatched bases: 6. This CDR3 comprises 15 residues. The CDR3 bases are TGTGCCAGCAGCGTAGGCAGGGGGCTCGAGCAGCCCCAGCATTTT. This sequence encodes CASSVGRGLEQPQHF.

This clone was detected only a few times. This chain connects TRBV28 to TRBJ1-3; D remains unclear. The germline gives CDR1 MDHEN, CDR2 SYDVKM. The CDR3 contains 16 residues. The ends were cut back, 4 bases at V and 0 bases at J, with 13 bases in the middle. CDR3 sequence (DNA): TGTGCCAGCAGTTCCCGGGAGGCGCGCTCTGGAAACACCATATATTTT. Its translation: CASSSREARSGNTIYF.